Sequencing of this T cell receptor (beta chain) was carried out in a study of blood T cell repertoires in COVID-19. Sequencing used immunoSEQ multiplex PCR; TCRdb keeps in-frame clones, though not all of them. Here the sample spans 70,000 to 95,000 clones, around 90% being singletons. This CDR3 has 13 amino acids. Germline CDR1 reads MNHEY; CDR2 reads SMNVEV (reference sequence). Trimming took 6 bases from V and 1 from J, leaving 9 bases between them. What was sequenced was peripheral blood. This receptor was taken from a woman aged 50 to 60 in a cohort sampled during active COVID-19. The chain is built from TRBV27 and TRBJ2-5; the D is unclear. The CDR3, as DNA: TGTGCCAGCAGCCCAATACTCCAAGAGACCCAGTACTTC. It specifies CASSPILQETQYF.